The 31 T cell receptor beta chains below were found in one sample sequenced in a study of PD-1 blockade in classical Hodgkin lymphoma. Time point reported: newly diagnosed, previously untreated cHL patient sample. Isolation of CD8+ T cells from thawed PBMCs used magnetic negative selection. The method was immunoSEQ multiplex PCR; TCRdb's version includes in-frame clones alone and lacks a portion of them. This table holds some 10,000 clones, around 86% found once. The sample was CD8+ T cells from blood. Every receptor here comes from a human donor with classical Hodgkin lymphoma.

V gene TRBV6-4 combines with J gene TRBJ2-2, with TRBD2 matching over 8 bases. Trimming took 5 bases from V and 3 from J; bases not matched to a gene: 5. CDR3 length: 15 residues. Germline V gives CDR1 MRHNA, CDR2 SNTAGT. The CDR3 loop is CASSTSGGDTGELFF. CDR3 nucleotides: TGTGCCAGCAGTACCAGCGGGGGCGACACCGGGGAGCTGTTTTTT.

The rearrangement joins TRBV29-1 to TRBJ2-1; D not certain. The V end lost 7 bases, the J end lost 6 bases, and 16 bases lay between the germline ends. CDR1 and CDR2 (germline): SQVTM, ANQGSEA. The CDR3 is made up of 13 amino acids. CDR3 protein: CSAPAGQVNEQFF. The CDR3 DNA reads TGCAGCGCACCCGCCGGGCAAGTCAATGAGCAGTTCTTC.

The CDR3 bases are TGTGCCAGCAGCCGGTCGGGCAGCCGGCCTGAAGCTTTCTTT. Translated, it gives CASSRSGSRPEAFF. V and J are TRBV2 and TRBJ1-1; D uncertain. Germline CDR1 reads SNHLY; CDR2 reads FYNNEI. The CDR3 is made up of 14 amino acids. The ends were cut back, 6 bases at V and 6 bases at J, with 17 bases in the middle. Combining the CDR3 with reference TRBV2 and TRBJ1-1 gives the whole variable domain EPEVTQTPSHQVTQMGQEVILRCVPISNHLYFYWYRQILGQKVEFLVSFYNNEISEKSEIFDDQFSVERPDGSNFTLKIRSTKLEDSAMYFCASSRSGSRPEAFFGQGTRLTVV.

This clone was found a few times. This chain joins TRBV7-2 and TRBJ1-2; 9 nucleotides align to TRBD1. Trimming at V came to 7 bases and at J to 8 bases, leaving 14 bases not matched to a gene. Germline CDR1 reads SGHTA; CDR2 reads FQGNSA. The CDR3 contains 15 residues. CDR3 in DNA: TGTGCCAGCAACTCACCGGGACAGGGAACTAAAGGCTACACCTTC. Its protein is CASNSPGQGTKGYTF.

The CDR3 protein is CASSIPNGLHEQYF. The CDR3 coding sequence is TGTGCCAGCAGCATTCCCAACGGACTCCACGAGCAGTACTTC. The chain couples TRBV5-6 to TRBJ2-7, with TRBD2 as a possible D gene (5 bases). CDR1 and CDR2 from the germline V gene are SGHDT and YYEEEE. CDR3 size: 14 residues. V lost 4 bases and J lost 5, with 16 bases in between.

The rearrangement joins TRBV7-6 to TRBJ1-1, with 7 bases that match TRBD1. V lost 1 base and J lost 2; bases outside the gene matches: 7. This CDR3 spans 16 amino acids. CDR1 and CDR2 (germline): SGHVS, FNYEAQ. The CDR3, as DNA: TGTGCCAGCAGCTTAGGGGGACAGTACACAAACACTGAAGCTTTCTTT. It yields the protein CASSLGGQYTNTEAFF.

The chain has TRBV12-5 and TRBJ2-1; TRBD1 aligns across 8 bases. CDR1 LGHNT and CDR2 FRNRAP come from the germline V gene. The CDR3 totals 17 residues. The J segment lost 1 base and the V segment lost 5 bases, leaving 10 bases of the junction unmatched. For the CDR3, the DNA is TGTGCTAGTGGTGGACTGGACAGGGAAGGGTCCTACAATGAGCAGTTCTTC. Translation: CASGGLDREGSYNEQFF.

This chain joins TRBV28 and TRBJ1-2; D ambiguous. V lost 8 bases, J lost 5 bases, and 12 bases lay in between. The CDR3 loop spans 12 amino acids. Germline values: CDR1 MDHEN, CDR2 SYDVKM. CDR3 bases: TGTGCCAGCTGGCAGGAGGAGTATGGCTACACCTTC. This encodes CASWQEEYGYTF.

The chain combines TRBV28 with TRBJ1-4; D is uncertain. V was shortened by 6 bases and J by 8 bases, with 34 bases between the two germline ends. This CDR3 is 20 amino acids long. Germline CDR1 reads MDHEN; CDR2 reads SYDVKM. The CDR3 nucleotides are TGTGCCAGCAGCTTCAGTTTATCCGTCGGTTCCCCCGACGTAACGGAAAAACTGTTTTTT. Its protein is CASSFSLSVGSPDVTEKLFF.

The chain couples TRBV6-5 to TRBJ2-7, with D perhaps being TRBD1 or TRBD2 (6 bases each). The V gene lost 2 bases and the J gene lost 2 bases, with 13 bases spanning the gap. Germline V gene sequence: CDR1 MNHEY, CDR2 SVGAGI. The CDR3 extends over 15 amino acids. For the CDR3, the DNA is TGTGCCAGCAGTTACGGAGGGGGAGACCCCTACGAGCAGTACTTC. This sequence encodes CASSYGGGDPYEQYF.

This clone was found once. The chain is built from TRBV18 and TRBJ1-5; D is unresolved. V was trimmed by 4 bases and J by 0 bases, leaving 7 bases between them. The germline V gene encodes CDR1 KGHSH and CDR2 LQKENI. This CDR3 has 14 amino acids. CDR3 region: CASSQTDSNQPQHF. The CDR3 DNA reads as TGTGCCAGCTCACAAACGGATAGCAATCAGCCCCAGCATTTT.

The V call is TRBV15, the J call TRBJ1-5, with D perhaps TRBD1 (6 bases). The CDR3 sequence is 16 residues long. Germline V gene lookup returns CDR1 LNHNV and CDR2 YYDKDF (reference sequence). Trimming took off 1 base at V and 2 bases at J, with 12 bases between the two ends. The DNA for the CDR3 is TGTGCCACCAGCAGAGCGGGGGGGGCCCGCAATCAGCCCCAGCATTTT. Translated, it gives CATSRAGGARNQPQHF.

The V call is TRBV9, the J call TRBJ1-6; D not resolved. The CDR3 covers 10 residues. Germline lookup yields CDR1 SGDLS and CDR2 YYNGEE. Trimming took off 7 bases at V and 8 bases at J, with 4 bases between the two ends. The CDR3 protein is CASRDSPLHF. For the CDR3, the DNA is TGTGCCAGCCGCGATTCACCCCTCCACTTT.

V gene TRBV7-5 combines with J gene TRBJ1-6. TRBV7-5 is tagged as a pseudogene. The CDR3 has 17 residues. The CDR3 DNA reads TGTGTCAGAAGCACCCGGGAACCAGGCTCCTATAATTCACCCCTCCACTTT. Translated: CVRSTREPGSYNSPLHF.

V is TRBV9 and J is TRBJ1-2; 9 bases fit TRBD1. J was trimmed by 2 bases and V by 3 bases; bases with no gene match: 8. The CDR3 has 16 residues. Germline V gives CDR1 SGDLS, CDR2 YYNGEE. The CDR3 here is CASSGAGTGSNYGYTF. Written as DNA, the CDR3 is TGTGCCAGCAGCGGGGCCGGGACAGGGAGCAACTATGGCTACACCTTC.

V gene TRBV5-1 combines with J gene TRBJ2-7; the D is unclear. This CDR3 has 11 residues. V was clipped by 4 bases and J by 3 bases, with 5 bases between them. CDR1 and CDR2 (germline): SGHRS, YFSETQ. The CDR3 DNA reads TGCGCCAGCAGCCCGGGCTACGAGCAGTACTTC. This translates into CASSPGYEQYF.

This clone was observed once. This chain joins TRBV19 and TRBJ2-3, with 8 bases that match TRBD1. Germline V gene sequence: CDR1 LNHDA, CDR2 SQIVND (reference sequence). This CDR3 region has 15 residues. J lost 4 bases, V lost 5 bases, and 8 bases had no gene match. The CDR3 DNA reads as TGTGCCAGTAGTCCGCGGGACAGGTGGGCAGATACGCAGTATTTT. As protein: CASSPRDRWADTQYF.

The rearrangement links TRBV5-1 to TRBJ2-3; D gene ambiguous. The germline gives CDR1 SGHRS, CDR2 YFSETQ. V was trimmed by 4 bases and J by 3 bases, leaving 9 bases between them. The CDR3 runs to 13 residues. CDR3 nucleotides: TGCGCCAGCAGCGCCACATTAACAGATACGCAGTATTTT. This sequence encodes CASSATLTDTQYF. The variable domain in full, completed from reference TRBV5-1 and TRBJ2-3, reads KAGVTQTPRYLIKTRGQQVTLSCSPISGHRSVSWYQQTPGQGLQFLFEYFSETQRNKGNFPGRFSGRQFSNSRSEMNVSTLELGDSALYLCASSATLTDTQYFGPGTRLTVL.

V is TRBV4-2 and J is TRBJ1-2; TRBD1 aligns across 10 bases. V shed 3 bases, J shed 2 bases, and the junction held 3 bases outside the gene matches. CDR3 length: 15 residues. Germline CDR1 and CDR2: LGHNA and YNFKEQ. In nucleotides, the CDR3 is TGTGCCAGCAGCCAGCCGGGACAGGGGAACTATGGCTACACCTTC. This codes for CASSQPGQGNYGYTF.

V gene TRBV30 combines with J gene TRBJ1-5; 8 positions agree with TRBD1. After removal of 0 bases from V and 7 bases from J, the junction contained 5 bases not matched to a gene. CDR1 is GTSNPN, CDR2 SVGIG, per germline (reference sequence). CDR3 length equals 14 residues. CDR3 in DNA: TGTGCCTGGAGTGTAGGGCAGGGGGCACAGCCCCAGCATTTT. It encodes CAWSVGQGAQPQHF.

The gene calls are TRBV13 and TRBJ2-2, with TRBD2 matching 10 bases. Germline V gene lookup returns CDR1 PRHDT and CDR2 FYEKMQ (reference sequence). The trim removed 4 bases at V and 4 bases at J, leaving 3 bases unmatched. The CDR3 loop spans 15 amino acids. Written as DNA, the CDR3 is TGTGCCAGCAGCTCCGGGACTAGCGTCACCGGGGAGCTGTTTTTT. It yields the protein CASSSGTSVTGELFF.

The V gene is TRBV27, the J gene TRBJ2-3, with 7 bases identical to TRBD2. Germline CDR1 reads MNHEY; CDR2 reads SMNVEV (reference sequence). This CDR3 region has 14 residues. J lost 7 bases, V lost 5 bases, and 9 bases had no gene match. The DNA for the CDR3 is TGTGCCAGCAGTCCCGGGGCTAGCGGCAATACGCAGTATTTT. It is translated as CASSPGASGNTQYF.

This clone was counted a few times. In DNA, the CDR3 is TGCGCCAGCAGCCAATATATCTCCGGGGAGCTGTTTTTT. Translated, it gives CASSQYISGELFF. V and J are TRBV4-1 and TRBJ2-2; D is unclear. Trimming pared 2 bases from V and 6 bases from J, leaving 7 bases between. CDR3 length equals 13 residues. Germline CDR1 is MGHRA and CDR2 is YSYEKL.

This rearrangement joins TRBV4-1 to TRBJ2-7; D unresolved. Trimming cost V 0 bases and J 4 bases, with 10 bases left between them. The CDR3 runs to 14 residues. Germline lookup yields CDR1 MGHRA and CDR2 YSYEKL. The CDR3 region is CASSQDPLLYEQYF. CDR3 in DNA: TGCGCCAGCAGCCAAGATCCACTCTTATACGAGCAGTACTTC.

CDR3 sequence (DNA): TGCGCCAGCAGCCGAGGAGGGGACGATGAGCAGTTCTTC. This gives the protein CASSRGGDDEQFF. V and J are TRBV4-1 and TRBJ2-1; possible D gene TRBD2, 6 bases. V lost 4 bases and J 8 bases, leaving 12 bases between the germline ends. Germline CDR1 is MGHRA and CDR2 is YSYEKL. The CDR3 has 13 amino acids.

The rearrangement links TRBV7-8 to TRBJ2-7; D call uncertain. CDR3 length: 13 amino acids. Germline V gives CDR1 SGHVS, CDR2 FQNEAQ. V lost 0 bases, J lost 7 bases, and 10 bases lay in between. In DNA form, the CDR3 reads TGTGCCAGCAGCTTAGCTGGTGTGGGGGAGCAGTACTTC. Translated: CASSLAGVGEQYF.

This clone is categorized as medium-sized (0.01 to 0.1%). The genes are TRBV5-5 and TRBJ2-2; maybe TRBD1 (6 bases). The germline CDR1 and CDR2 sequences are SGHKS and YYEKEE (reference sequence). V lost 0 bases, J lost 6 bases, and 15 bases lay in between. This CDR3 is 16 amino acids long. In nucleotides, the CDR3 is TGTGCCAGCAGCTTGGTGGGACAATCCTTGTCCGGGGAGCTGTTTTTT. This gives the protein CASSLVGQSLSGELFF.

The gene calls are TRBV28 and TRBJ1-1, with 9 bases lining up with TRBD1. The trim removed 1 base at V and 5 bases at J, leaving 5 bases unmatched. There are 15 residues in the CDR3. Germline V lookup: CDR1 MDHEN, CDR2 SYDVKM. CDR3 in DNA: TGTGCCAGCAGTTTATCTGGACAGGGGTATACTGAAGCTTTCTTT. Translating it yields CASSLSGQGYTEAFF.

V is TRBV9 and J is TRBJ1-2, with D uncertain. This CDR3 is built from 14 residues. The germline V gene encodes CDR1 SGDLS and CDR2 YYNGEE. The V end lost 4 bases, the J end lost 5 bases, and 15 bases lay between the germline ends. DNA of the CDR3: TGTGCCAGCAGCCCAAGAGGCAAAGGATATGGCTACACCTTC. Translation gives CASSPRGKGYGYTF.

This clone showed up just once. This CDR3 is CASSLKPGTDIKMGIQYF. The CDR3 region has the DNA TGTGCCAGCAGCTTAAAACCCGGGACAGACATAAAAATGGGCATTCAGTACTTC. V gene TRBV7-6 combines with J gene TRBJ2-4; 7 nucleotides align to TRBD1. V lost 2 bases to trimming and J lost 9 bases; unmatched junction nucleotides: 19. Germline V gene sequence: CDR1 SGHVS, CDR2 FNYEAQ. The CDR3 totals 18 residues.

The V and J genes are TRBV5-1 and TRBJ2-7; no reliable D call. V lost 2 bases, J lost 3 bases, and 3 bases lay in between. The CDR3 extends over 11 amino acids. Germline CDR1 and CDR2: SGHRS and YFSETQ. This CDR3 reads CASSFGYEQYF. Written as DNA, the CDR3 is TGCGCCAGCAGCTTCGGCTACGAGCAGTACTTC.